The rows below give T cell receptor beta chains drawn from one sample of a study of blood T cells in healthy people across ages. In TCRdb, the 5' RACE reads were re-called with MiXCR into one record per CDR3 protein. The sample records about 720,000 distinct CDR3 sequences, 25% being singletons. These data were also filed under a second study, of T cells of mothers and their children.

The material sequenced was blood. The origin of the receptors is a boy between 10 and 17 years old in good health. CDR3s include the opening cysteine and the closing phenylalanine or tryptophan. The D gene is left open where the match is weak. Some rows have no size entry. The others give once, few or many, or a class for an expanded clone.

few	16	TRBJ2-1	TRBD1	TRBV7-2	CASSLGQVLIGDEQFF	TGTGCCAGCAGCTTGGGACAGGTCCTCATCGGCGATGAGCAGTTCTTC
NA	12	TRBJ2-1	TRBD1	TRBV6-2/TRBV6-3	CASSNRGGEQFF	TGTGCCAGCAGCAACAGGGGCGGTGAGCAGTTCTTC
NA	14	TRBJ2-3	NA	TRBV24-1	CATSDFSEGDTQYF	TGTGCCACCAGTGATTTTAGCGAGGGGGATACGCAGTATTTT
NA	18	TRBJ1-3	NA	TRBV6-5	CASSYSFLKGRSGNTIYF	TGTGCCAGCAGTTACTCTTTTCTCAAGGGGAGGTCTGGAAACACCATATATTTT
NA	14	TRBJ2-5	TRBD2	TRBV5-4	CASAAGGVQETQYF	TGTGCCAGTGCTGCGGGAGGCGTCCAAGAGACCCAGTACTTC
many	13	TRBJ1-2	NA	TRBV12-3/TRBV12-4	CASSLAANYGYTF	TGTGCCAGCAGTTTGGCGGCTAACTATGGCTACACCTTC
few	14	TRBJ2-7	NA	TRBV6-5	CASGPTGQVYEQYF	TGTGCCAGCGGCCCTACGGGACAAGTCTACGAGCAGTACTTC
few	15	TRBJ1-4	NA	TRBV4-3	CASSQDRGSRGKLFF	TGCGCCAGCAGCCAAGATAGGGGAAGCCGTGGAAAACTGTTTTTT
few	15	TRBJ1-2	TRBD1	TRBV12-3/TRBV12-4	CASSLIGQAAYGYTF	TGTGCCAGCAGTTTAATAGGACAGGCGGCCTATGGCTACACCTTC
NA	13	TRBJ2-3	NA	TRBV20-1	CSAEPQSGSTQYF	TGCAGTGCTGAGCCGCAAAGCGGTAGTACGCAGTATTTT
NA	15	TRBJ1-6	NA	TRBV20-1	CSARDVGPYNSPLHF	TGCAGTGCTAGAGATGTGGGACCCTATAATTCACCCCTCCACTTT
NA	15	TRBJ2-7	TRBD2	TRBV4-3	CASSPSSGSSYEQYF	TGCGCCAGCAGCCCCAGCAGCGGGAGCTCCTACGAGCAGTACTTC
NA	14	TRBJ2-7	NA	TRBV28	CASGEQGIQGEQYF	TGTGCCAGCGGCGAACAGGGTATACAGGGCGAGCAGTACTTC
few	15	TRBJ2-7	TRBD2	TRBV6-5	CASSYAWGGTYEQYF	TGTGCCAGCAGTTACGCCTGGGGGGGTACCTACGAGCAGTACTTC
NA	14	TRBJ1-2	TRBD1	TRBV20-1	CSASRGQGARGYTF	TGCAGTGCTAGCCGGGGACAGGGGGCGCGCGGCTACACCTTC
NA	16	TRBJ2-2	NA	TRBV6-1	CASSDPYRDGNGELFF	TGTGCCAGCAGTGACCCATACAGGGATGGGAACGGGGAGCTGTTTTTT
NA	14	TRBJ2-5	NA	TRBV12-3/TRBV12-4	CASSFPEPQETQYF	TGTGCCAGCAGTTTCCCCGAACCTCAAGAGACCCAGTACTTC
NA	14	TRBJ1-2	NA	TRBV2	CASSAREGRYGYTF	TGTGCCAGCAGTGCCAGGGAGGGGCGGTACGGCTACACCTTC
NA	15	TRBJ1-5	NA	TRBV7-6	CASNAGVGVNQPQHF	TGTGCCAGCAACGCAGGGGTAGGAGTCAATCAGCCCCAGCATTTT
NA	15	TRBJ2-3	TRBD2	TRBV6-1	CASKVHGGSTDTQYF	TGTGCCAGCAAAGTCCACGGGGGGAGCACAGATACGCAGTATTTT
NA	17	TRBJ2-6	TRBD1	TRBV27	CASSFLGQGSGANVLTF	TGTGCCAGCAGTTTTTTGGGACAGGGATCTGGGGCCAACGTCCTGACTTTC
few	16	TRBJ1-1	TRBD1	TRBV6-5	CASSFRTGRWNTEAFF	TGTGCCAGCAGTTTTAGGACAGGGAGGTGGAACACTGAAGCTTTCTTT
few	15	TRBJ1-5	NA	TRBV29-1	CSVVPGISPRQPQHF	TGCAGCGTTGTTCCGGGGATAAGCCCCAGGCAGCCCCAGCATTTT
few	16	TRBJ2-1	TRBD2	TRBV6-5	CASSYLAGGSFNEQFF	TGTGCCAGCAGTTACCTAGCGGGGGGGTCCTTTAATGAGCAGTTCTTC
few	13	TRBJ2-1	NA	TRBV7-9	CASRPRDNNEQFF	TGTGCCAGCAGACCCCGGGACAACAATGAGCAGTTCTTC
few	14	TRBJ2-3	TRBD1	TRBV6-4	CASSWTGGSDTQYF	TGTGCCAGCAGCTGGACAGGGGGGTCAGATACGCAGTATTTT
NA	15	TRBJ2-7	NA	TRBV5-5	CASSLAEGPAYEQYF	TGTGCCAGCAGCTTAGCTGAGGGACCTGCCTACGAGCAGTACTTC
few	16	TRBJ2-1	TRBD2	TRBV3-1	CASSDPGTSGNNEQFF	TGTGCCAGCAGCGATCCCGGGACTAGCGGGAACAATGAGCAGTTCTTC
NA	15	TRBJ2-5	NA	TRBV5-1	CASSLRTGLDGTQYF	TGCGCCAGCAGCTTGCGGACGGGATTGGATGGGACCCAGTACTTC
NA	14	TRBJ2-7	NA	TRBV27	CASSLYYSSYEQYF	TGTGCCAGCAGTTTATATTATTCCTCCTACGAGCAGTACTTC
NA	16	TRBJ1-4	NA	TRBV7-4	CASSLAPTRGNEKLFF	TGTGCCAGCAGCTTAGCCCCCACAAGGGGTAATGAAAAACTGTTTTTT
NA	16	TRBJ2-7	NA	TRBV4-3	CASSQDTAASSYEQYF	TGCGCCAGCAGCCAAGATACGGCAGCGAGCTCCTACGAGCAGTACTTC
NA	16	TRBJ2-6	NA	TRBV4-3	CASSQDQATGANVLTF	TGCGCCAGCAGCCAAGACCAGGCAACTGGGGCCAACGTCCTGACTTTC
many	13	TRBJ2-1	NA	TRBV27	CASSLGGYNEQFF	TGTGCCAGCAGTTTAGGGGGCTACAATGAGCAGTTCTTC
many	14	TRBJ2-2	NA	TRBV4-3	CASSQDRVSGELFF	TGCGCCAGCAGCCAAGATCGCGTCTCCGGGGAGCTGTTTTTT
NA	15	TRBJ2-4	TRBD1	TRBV27	CASSSRQGLKNIQYF	TGTGCCAGCAGTTCAAGACAGGGTCTAAAAAACATTCAGTACTTC
NA	16	TRBJ2-1	TRBD2	TRBV13	CASSLFREGRNNEQFF	TGTGCCAGCAGCTTATTTCGGGAGGGCCGGAACAATGAGCAGTTCTTC
NA	12	TRBJ2-5	NA	TRBV6-1	CASSEFAETQYF	TGTGCCAGCAGTGAGTTTGCCGAGACCCAGTACTTC
few	13	TRBJ2-5	NA	TRBV25-1	CASSDGKRETQYF	TGTGCCAGCAGTGATGGCAAAAGGGAGACCCAGTACTTC
NA	15	TRBJ2-1	NA	TRBV28	CASSPTALGGNEQFF	TGTGCCAGCAGTCCGACGGCCTTAGGAGGAAATGAGCAGTTCTTC
few	20	TRBJ2-1	NA	TRBV29-1	CSVEGQTTEATPSSYNEQFF	TGCAGCGTTGAAGGCCAAACGACAGAAGCGACTCCGAGCTCCTACAATGAGCAGTTCTTC
NA	14	TRBJ1-1	TRBD1	TRBV30	CAWSAGTGETEAFF	TGTGCCTGGAGTGCCGGGACAGGGGAGACTGAAGCTTTCTTT
NA	18	TRBJ2-1	TRBD2	TRBV25-1	CASTKGTSGTHSYNEQFF	TGTGCCAGCACCAAGGGGACTAGCGGGACACACTCCTACAATGAGCAGTTCTTC
NA	13	TRBJ2-7	TRBD1	TRBV20-1	CSATGGRYYEQYF	TGCAGTGCTACAGGGGGTCGTTACTACGAGCAGTACTTC
few	13	TRBJ2-4	NA	TRBV27	CASSSYTDDIQYF	TGTGCCAGCAGTTCGTACACCGATGACATTCAGTACTTC
NA	14	TRBJ2-7	TRBD2	TRBV24-1	CATSDSAGSYEQYF	TGTGCCACCAGTGATTCAGCGGGATCCTACGAGCAGTACTTC
NA	17	TRBJ2-4	NA	TRBV18	CASSPLQAGFAKNIQYF	TGTGCCAGCTCACCATTACAGGCCGGATTCGCCAAAAACATTCAGTACTTC
NA	15	TRBJ1-6	NA	TRBV20-1	CSARVEGSGNSPLHF	TGCAGTGCTAGAGTTGAGGGGTCGGGAAATTCACCCCTCCACTTT
few	11	TRBJ2-7	TRBD1	TRBV12-3/TRBV12-4	CASSFRDRPYF	TGTGCCAGCAGTTTCCGGGACAGGCCCTACTTC
NA	14	TRBJ1-2	TRBD1	TRBV7-2	CASSSAGQGLGYTF	TGTGCCAGCAGCTCGGCGGGACAGGGCCTTGGCTACACCTTC
NA	14	TRBJ1-2	NA	TRBV19	CASSIGDGTYGYTF	TGTGCCAGTAGTATTGGGGACGGGACATATGGCTACACCTTC